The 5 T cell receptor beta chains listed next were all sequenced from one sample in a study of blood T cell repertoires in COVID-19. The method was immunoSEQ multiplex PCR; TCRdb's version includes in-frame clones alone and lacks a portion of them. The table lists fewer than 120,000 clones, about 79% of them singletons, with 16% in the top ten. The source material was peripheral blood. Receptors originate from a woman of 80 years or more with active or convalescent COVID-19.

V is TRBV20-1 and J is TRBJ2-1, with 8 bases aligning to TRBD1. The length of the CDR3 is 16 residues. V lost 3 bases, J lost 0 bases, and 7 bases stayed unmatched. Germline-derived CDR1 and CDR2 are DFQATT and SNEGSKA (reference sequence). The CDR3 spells CSASGTGSDSYNEQFF. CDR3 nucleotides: TGCAGTGCTAGTGGGACAGGTAGTGACTCCTACAATGAGCAGTTCTTC.

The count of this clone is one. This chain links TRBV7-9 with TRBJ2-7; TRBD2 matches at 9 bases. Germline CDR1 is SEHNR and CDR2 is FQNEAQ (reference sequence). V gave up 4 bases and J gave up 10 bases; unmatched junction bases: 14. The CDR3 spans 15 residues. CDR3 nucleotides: TGTGCCAGCAGCTCCGTAGGGGGACTAGCCGACCACCAGTACTTC. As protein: CASSSVGGLADHQYF.

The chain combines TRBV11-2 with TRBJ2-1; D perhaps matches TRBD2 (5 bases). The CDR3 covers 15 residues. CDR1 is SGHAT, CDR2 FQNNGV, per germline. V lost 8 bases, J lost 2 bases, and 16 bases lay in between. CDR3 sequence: CASRPIAYTYNEQFF. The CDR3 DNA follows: TGTGCCAGCCGCCCCATAGCGTATACCTACAATGAGCAGTTCTTC.

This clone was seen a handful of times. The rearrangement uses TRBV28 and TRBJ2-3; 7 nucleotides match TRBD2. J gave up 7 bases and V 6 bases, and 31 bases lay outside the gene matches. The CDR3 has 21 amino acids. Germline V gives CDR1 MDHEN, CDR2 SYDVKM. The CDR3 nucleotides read TGTGCCAGCAGCCCTCGCATTCGGGGGGTTAGCGGGCCCTCCATGTCGCATACGCAGTATTTT. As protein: CASSPRIRGVSGPSMSHTQYF.

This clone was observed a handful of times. The CDR3 DNA is TGTGCCAGTACTTCCCGGAGCTCCTACAATGAGCAGTTCTTC. Its protein product is CASTSRSSYNEQFF. The chain recombines TRBV19 with TRBJ2-1; D remains unclear. Trimming took off 7 bases at V and 0 bases at J, with 10 bases between the two ends. The CDR3 contains 14 residues. Germline values: CDR1 LNHDA, CDR2 SQIVND (reference sequence). The full variable domain, rest sourced from reference TRBV19 and TRBJ2-1, is DGGITQSPKYLFRKEGQNVTLSCEQNLNHDAMYWYRQDPGQGLRLIYYSQIVNDFQKGDIAEGYSVSREKKESFPLTVTSAQKNPTAFYLCASTSRSSYNEQFFGPGTRLTVL.